Listed here is a single TCR beta chain. This sample is drawn from a study of technical replicates of blood from four donors. Clones were read by immunoSEQ multiplex PCR, and TCRdb kept only the in-frame ones, dropping some. The sample comprises 84,000 or so clones, about 95% of which are singletons, and 0.2% to 0.3% rests with the top ten. Germline CDR1 and CDR2: SGHNT and YENEEA. V gave up 5 bases and J gave up 1 base; unmatched junction bases: 5. CDR3 length: 14 amino acids. The sequenced material came from T cells isolated from PBMCs. The receptor was isolated from a human donor in good health. The J gene is TRBJ2-7, the V gene TRBV11-3; 7 bases are shared with TRBD1. CDR3 residues: CASSKTGASYEQYF. For the CDR3, the DNA is TGTGCCAGCAGCAAAACAGGGGCTTCCTACGAGCAGTACTTC.